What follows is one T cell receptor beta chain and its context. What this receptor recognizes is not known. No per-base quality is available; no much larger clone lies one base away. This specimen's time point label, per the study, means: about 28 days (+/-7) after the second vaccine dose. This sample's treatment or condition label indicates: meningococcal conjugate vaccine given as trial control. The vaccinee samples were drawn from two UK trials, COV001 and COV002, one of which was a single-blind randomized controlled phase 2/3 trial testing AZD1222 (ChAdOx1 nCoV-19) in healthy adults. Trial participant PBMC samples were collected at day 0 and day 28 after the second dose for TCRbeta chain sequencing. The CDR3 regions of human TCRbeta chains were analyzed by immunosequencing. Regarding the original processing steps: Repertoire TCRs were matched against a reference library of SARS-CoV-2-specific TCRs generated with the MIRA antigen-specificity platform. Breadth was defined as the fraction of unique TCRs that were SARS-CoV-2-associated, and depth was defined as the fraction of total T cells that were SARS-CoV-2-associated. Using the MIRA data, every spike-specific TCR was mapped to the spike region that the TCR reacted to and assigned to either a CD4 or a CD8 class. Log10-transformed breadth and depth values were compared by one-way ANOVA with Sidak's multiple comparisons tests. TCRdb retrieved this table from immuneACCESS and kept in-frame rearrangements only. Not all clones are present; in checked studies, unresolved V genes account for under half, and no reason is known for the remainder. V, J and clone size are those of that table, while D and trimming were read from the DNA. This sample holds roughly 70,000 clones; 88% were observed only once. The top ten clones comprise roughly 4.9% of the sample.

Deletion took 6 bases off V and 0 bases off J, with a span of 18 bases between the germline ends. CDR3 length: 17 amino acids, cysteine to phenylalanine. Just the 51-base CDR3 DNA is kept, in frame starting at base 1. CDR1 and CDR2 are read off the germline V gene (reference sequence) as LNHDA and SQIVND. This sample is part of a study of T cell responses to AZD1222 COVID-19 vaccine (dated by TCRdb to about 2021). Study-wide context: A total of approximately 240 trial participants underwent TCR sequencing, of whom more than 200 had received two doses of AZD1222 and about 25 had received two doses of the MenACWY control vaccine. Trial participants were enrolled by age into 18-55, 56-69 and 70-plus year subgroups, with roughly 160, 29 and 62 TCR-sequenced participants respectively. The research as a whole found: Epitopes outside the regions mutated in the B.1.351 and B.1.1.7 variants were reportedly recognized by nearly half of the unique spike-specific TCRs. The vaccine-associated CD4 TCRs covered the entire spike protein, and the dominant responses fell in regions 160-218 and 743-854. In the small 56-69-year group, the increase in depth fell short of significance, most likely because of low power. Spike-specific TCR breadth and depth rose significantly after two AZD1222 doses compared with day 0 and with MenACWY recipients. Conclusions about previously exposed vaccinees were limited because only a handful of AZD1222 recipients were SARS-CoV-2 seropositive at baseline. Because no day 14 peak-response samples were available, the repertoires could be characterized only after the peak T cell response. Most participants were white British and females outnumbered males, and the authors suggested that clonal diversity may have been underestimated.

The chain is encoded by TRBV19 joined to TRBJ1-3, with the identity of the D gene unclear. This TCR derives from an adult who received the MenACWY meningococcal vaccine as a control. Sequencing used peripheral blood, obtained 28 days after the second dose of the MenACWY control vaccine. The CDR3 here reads CASRSGGAPFSGNTIYF. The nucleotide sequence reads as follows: TGTGCCAGTAGATCGGGCGGAGCCCCTTTCTCTGGAAACACCATATATTTT. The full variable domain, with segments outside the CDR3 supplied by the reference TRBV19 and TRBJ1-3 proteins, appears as DGGITQSPKYLFRKEGQNVTLSCEQNLNHDAMYWYRQDPGQGLRLIYYSQIVNDFQKGDIAEGYSVSREKKESFPLTVTSAQKNPTAFYLCASRSGGAPFSGNTIYFGEGSWLTVV.